This passage covers 4 T cell receptor beta chains from one sample sequenced in a study of CD8 T cells in ankylosing spondylitis. Findings and caveats of the study: Among TCR beta sequences, a motif of fewer than 10 highly homologous variants appeared characteristic of ankylosing spondylitis blood.

The antigens of these receptors remain unknown. MiXCR, applied by TCRdb to the 5' RACE reads, yields one record per CDR3 protein. The sample records roughly 490,000 distinct CDR3 sequences, roughly 5.2% being singletons. Sequences were obtained from blood, either unsorted or a sorted T cell fraction (not recorded which). These receptors came from a male donor with ankylosing spondylitis.

The table lists this clonotype with many counts. The chain uses TRBV10-1 and TRBJ1-2; no definite D call. With 5 bases removed from V and 7 bases from J, the gap between germline ends came to 14 bases. CDR1 WNHNN and CDR2 SYGVQD come from the germline V gene (reference sequence). This CDR3 spans 13 amino acids. Written as DNA, the CDR3 is TGCGCCAGCAGTCCGTGGATTAATAGTGGCTACACCTTC. As protein: CASSPWINSGYTF.

This clonotype was detected many times. The chain carries TRBV29-1 and TRBJ1-1, with TRBD1 matching over 7 bases. The length of the CDR3 is 15 residues. Germline values: CDR1 SQVTM, CDR2 ANQGSEA. V shed 1 base and J 0 bases; nucleotides not matched to a gene: 5. The CDR3 loop is CSVEGRGSLNTEAFF. CDR3 nucleotide sequence: TGCAGCGTTGAAGGCAGGGGGTCGTTGAACACTGAAGCTTTCTTT. The full variable domain, in which reference TRBV29-1 and TRBJ1-1 provide the parts outside the CDR3, is SAVISQKPSRDICQRGTSLTIQCQVDSQVTMMFWYRQQPGQSLTLIATANQGSEATYESGFVIDKFPISRPNLTFSTLTVSNMSPEDSSIYLCSVEGRGSLNTEAFFGQGTRLTVV.

At least ten counts were recorded for this clonotype. This sequence joins TRBV28 and TRBJ1-2; a weak D match, TRBD1 (5 bases). The germline gives CDR1 MDHEN, CDR2 SYDVKM. The CDR3 runs to 13 residues. Deletions cut 3 bases from V and 4 bases from J, with 9 bases between. CDR3 coding DNA: TGTGCCAGCAGTTTGCCCAGGGTCTATGGCTACACCTTC. It translates to CASSLPRVYGYTF.

The table lists this clonotype with many counts. The V and J genes are TRBV27 and TRBJ2-2; D not resolved. The germline CDR1 and CDR2 sequences are MNHEY and SMNVEV (reference sequence). The CDR3 consists of 14 residues. V lost 7 bases and J 1 base, leaving 10 bases between the germline ends. CDR3 loop: CASTLNRNTGELFF. The CDR3 DNA reads as TGTGCCAGCACCCTAAACAGGAACACCGGGGAGCTGTTTTTT.